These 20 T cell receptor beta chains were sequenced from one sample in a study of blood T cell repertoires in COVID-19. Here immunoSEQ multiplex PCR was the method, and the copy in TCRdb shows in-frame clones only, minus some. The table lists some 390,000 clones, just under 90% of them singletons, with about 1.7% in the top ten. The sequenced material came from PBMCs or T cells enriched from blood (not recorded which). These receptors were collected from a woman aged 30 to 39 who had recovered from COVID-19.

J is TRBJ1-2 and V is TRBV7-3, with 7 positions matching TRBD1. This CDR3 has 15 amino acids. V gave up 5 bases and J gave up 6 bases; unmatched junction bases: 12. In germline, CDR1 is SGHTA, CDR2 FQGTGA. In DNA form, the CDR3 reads TGTGCCAGCAGCCCCGACAGGGTGGCGGCACATGGCTACACCTTC. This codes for CASSPDRVAAHGYTF.

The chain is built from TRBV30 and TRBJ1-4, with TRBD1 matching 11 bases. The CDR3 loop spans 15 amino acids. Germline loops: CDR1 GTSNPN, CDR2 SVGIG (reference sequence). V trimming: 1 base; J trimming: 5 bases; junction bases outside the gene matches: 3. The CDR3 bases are TGTGCCTGGAGTGCCGGGGACAGGGGGAATGAAAAACTGTTTTTT. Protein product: CAWSAGDRGNEKLFF.

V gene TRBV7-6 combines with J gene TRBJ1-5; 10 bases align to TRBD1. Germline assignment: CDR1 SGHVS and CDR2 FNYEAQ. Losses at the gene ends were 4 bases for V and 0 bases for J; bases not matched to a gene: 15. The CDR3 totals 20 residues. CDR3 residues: CASSSLPGTGAFISNQPQHF. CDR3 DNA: TGTGCCAGCAGCTCCCTACCTGGGACAGGGGCCTTTATTAGCAATCAGCCCCAGCATTTT.

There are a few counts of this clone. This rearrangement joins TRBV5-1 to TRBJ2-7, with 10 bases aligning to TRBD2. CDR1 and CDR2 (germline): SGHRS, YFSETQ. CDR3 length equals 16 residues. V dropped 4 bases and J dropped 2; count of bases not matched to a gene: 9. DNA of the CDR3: TGCGCCAGCAGCGGAGGGACTAGCGCTAACACCTACGAGCAGTACTTC. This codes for CASSGGTSANTYEQYF.

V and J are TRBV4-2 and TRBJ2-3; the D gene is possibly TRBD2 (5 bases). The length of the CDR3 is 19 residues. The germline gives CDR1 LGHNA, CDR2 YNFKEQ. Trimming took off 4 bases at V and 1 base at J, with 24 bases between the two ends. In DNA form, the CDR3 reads TGTGCCAGCAGCCCTATCGGATTAGGGCTTGCGGGTGGCACAGATACGCAGTATTTT. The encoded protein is CASSPIGLGLAGGTDTQYF.

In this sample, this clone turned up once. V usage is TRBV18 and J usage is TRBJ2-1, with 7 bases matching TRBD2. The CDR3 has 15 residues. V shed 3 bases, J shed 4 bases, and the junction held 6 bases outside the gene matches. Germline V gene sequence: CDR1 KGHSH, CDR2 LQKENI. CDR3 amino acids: CASSPKTSFYNEQFF. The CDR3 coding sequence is TGTGCCAGCTCACCCAAGACTAGCTTTTACAATGAGCAGTTCTTC.

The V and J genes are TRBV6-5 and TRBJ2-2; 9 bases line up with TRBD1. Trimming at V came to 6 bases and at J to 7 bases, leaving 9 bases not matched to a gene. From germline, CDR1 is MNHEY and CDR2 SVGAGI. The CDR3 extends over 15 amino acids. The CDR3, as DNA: TGTGCCAGCAGGACCGGGACAGGGTTTGTCGGGGAGCTGTTTTTT. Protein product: CASRTGTGFVGELFF.

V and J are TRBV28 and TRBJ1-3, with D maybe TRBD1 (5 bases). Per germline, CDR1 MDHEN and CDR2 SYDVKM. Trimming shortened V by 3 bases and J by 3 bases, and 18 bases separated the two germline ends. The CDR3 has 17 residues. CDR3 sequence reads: CASSLQGNFRFGNTIYF. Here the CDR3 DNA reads TGTGCCAGCAGTTTGCAGGGTAACTTTCGTTTTGGAAACACCATATATTTT.

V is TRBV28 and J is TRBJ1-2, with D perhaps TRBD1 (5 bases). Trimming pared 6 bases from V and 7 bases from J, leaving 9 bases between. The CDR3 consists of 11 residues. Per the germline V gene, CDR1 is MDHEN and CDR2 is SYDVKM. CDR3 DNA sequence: TGTGCCAGCAGCCCAGGGTCTGGCTACACCTTC. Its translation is CASSPGSGYTF.

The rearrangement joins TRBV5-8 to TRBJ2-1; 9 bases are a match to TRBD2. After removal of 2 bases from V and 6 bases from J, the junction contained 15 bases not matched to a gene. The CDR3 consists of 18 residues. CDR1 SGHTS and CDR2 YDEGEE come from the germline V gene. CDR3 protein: CASSFLPVLAGSGNEQFF. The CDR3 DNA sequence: TGTGCCAGCAGCTTTCTGCCGGTACTAGCGGGCTCTGGCAATGAGCAGTTCTTC.

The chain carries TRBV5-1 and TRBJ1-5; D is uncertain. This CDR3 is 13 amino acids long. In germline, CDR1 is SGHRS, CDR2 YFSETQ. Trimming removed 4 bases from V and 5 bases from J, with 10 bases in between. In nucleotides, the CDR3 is TGCGCCAGCAGCGCCGGGAGAGATCAGCCCCAGCATTTT. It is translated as CASSAGRDQPQHF.

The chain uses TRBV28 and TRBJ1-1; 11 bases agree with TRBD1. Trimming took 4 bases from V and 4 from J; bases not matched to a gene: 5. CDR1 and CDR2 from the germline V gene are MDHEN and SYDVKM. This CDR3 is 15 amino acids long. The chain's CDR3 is CASSSGQGEVTEAFF. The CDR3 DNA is TGTGCCAGCAGTTCGGGACAGGGGGAAGTCACTGAAGCTTTCTTT.

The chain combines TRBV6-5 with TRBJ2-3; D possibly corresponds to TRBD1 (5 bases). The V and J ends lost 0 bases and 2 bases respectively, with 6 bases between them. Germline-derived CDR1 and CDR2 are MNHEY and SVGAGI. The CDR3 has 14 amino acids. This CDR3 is CASSYSRVTDTQYF. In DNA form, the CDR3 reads TGTGCCAGCAGTTACTCCAGGGTCACAGATACGCAGTATTTT.

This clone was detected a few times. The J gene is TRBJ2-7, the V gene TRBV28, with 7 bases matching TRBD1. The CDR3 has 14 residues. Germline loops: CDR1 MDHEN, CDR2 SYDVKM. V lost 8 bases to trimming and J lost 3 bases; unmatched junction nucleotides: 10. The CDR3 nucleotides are TGTGCCAGCTTTCGAGGGACAGATTTCTACGAGCAGTACTTC. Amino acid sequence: CASFRGTDFYEQYF.

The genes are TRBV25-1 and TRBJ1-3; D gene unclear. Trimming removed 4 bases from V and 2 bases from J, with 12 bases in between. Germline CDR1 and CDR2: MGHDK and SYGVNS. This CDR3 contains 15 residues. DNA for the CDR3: TGTGCCAGCAGTGTCCCGGGAATGGCTGGAAACACCATATATTTT. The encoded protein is CASSVPGMAGNTIYF.

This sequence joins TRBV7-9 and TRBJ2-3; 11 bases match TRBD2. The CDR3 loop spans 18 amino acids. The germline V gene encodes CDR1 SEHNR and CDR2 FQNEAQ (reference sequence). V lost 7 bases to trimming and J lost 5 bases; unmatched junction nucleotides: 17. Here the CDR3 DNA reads TGTGCCAGCAAAGGCGGCATGGGGTCTAGCGGGAGGAAAGATACGCAGTATTTT. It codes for CASKGGMGSSGRKDTQYF. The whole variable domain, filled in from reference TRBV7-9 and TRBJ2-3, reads DTGVSQNPRHKITKRGQNVTFRCDPISEHNRLYWYRQTLGQGPEFLTYFQNEAQLEKSRLLSDRFSAERPKGSFSTLEIQRTEQGDSAMYLCASKGGMGSSGRKDTQYFGPGTRLTVL.

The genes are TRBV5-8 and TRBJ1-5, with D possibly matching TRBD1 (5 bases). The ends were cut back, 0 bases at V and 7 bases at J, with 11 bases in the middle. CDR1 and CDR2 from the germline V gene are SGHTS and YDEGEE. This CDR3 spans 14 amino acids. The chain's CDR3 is CASSLGPGWQPQHF. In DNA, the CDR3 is TGTGCCAGCAGCTTGGGGCCAGGGTGGCAGCCCCAGCATTTT.

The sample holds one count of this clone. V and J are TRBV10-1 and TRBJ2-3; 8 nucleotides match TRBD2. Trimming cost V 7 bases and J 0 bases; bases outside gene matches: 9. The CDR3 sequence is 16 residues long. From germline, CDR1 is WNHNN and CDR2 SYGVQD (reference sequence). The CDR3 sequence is CASNAGLAESTDTQYF. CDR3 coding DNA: TGCGCCAGCAACGCCGGACTAGCTGAGAGCACAGATACGCAGTATTTT.

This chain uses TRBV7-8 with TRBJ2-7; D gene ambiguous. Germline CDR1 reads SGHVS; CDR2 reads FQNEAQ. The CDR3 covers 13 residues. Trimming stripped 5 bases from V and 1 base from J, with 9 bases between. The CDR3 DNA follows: TGTGCCAGCAGCACCGACATATCCTACGAGCAGTACTTC. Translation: CASSTDISYEQYF.

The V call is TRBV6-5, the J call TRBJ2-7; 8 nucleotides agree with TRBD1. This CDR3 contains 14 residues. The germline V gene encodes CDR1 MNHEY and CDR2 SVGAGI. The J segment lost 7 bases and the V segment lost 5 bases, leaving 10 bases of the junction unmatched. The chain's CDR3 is CASSTGQALGEQYF. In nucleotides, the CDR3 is TGTGCCAGCAGTACGGGACAGGCCCTAGGAGAGCAGTACTTC.